The rows below give T cell receptor beta chains drawn from one sample of a study of blood T cell repertoires in COVID-19. Method: immunoSEQ multiplex PCR; TCRdb's copy keeps in-frame clones and lacks some. The sample records around 250,000 clones, about 87% being singletons. The material sequenced was peripheral blood. Every receptor here comes from a woman in her sixties or seventies with active or convalescent COVID-19. CDR3s include the opening cysteine and the closing phenylalanine or tryptophan. Fields, in order: V gene, D gene, clone size, CDR3 length, J gene, CDR3 DNA, CDR3 protein. A D gene is named only where the DNA matches it firmly. Size tells how often a clone was seen (once, few, many) or the class of an expanded clone, and some rows leave it out.

TRBV27	NA	NA	14	TRBJ2-2	TGTGCCAGCAGTTTATCCCCAGGGACCGGGGAGCTGTTTTTT	CASSLSPGTGELFF
TRBV5-1	TRBD2	NA	19	TRBJ2-2	TGCGCCAGCAGCTTCGAACTAGCGGGGGCCTTAGCGAACACCGGGGAGCTGTTTTTT	CASSFELAGALANTGELFF
TRBV13	NA	NA	14	TRBJ1-3	TGTGCCAGCAGCTTTTTAATCTCTGGAAACACCATATATTTT	CASSFLISGNTIYF
TRBV6-5	NA	once	14	TRBJ1-4	TGTGCCAGCACTCTAAGGGGAACTAATGAAAAACTGTTTTTT	CASTLRGTNEKLFF
TRBV3-1/TRBV3-2	TRBD1	NA	14	TRBJ2-5	TGTGCCAGCAGCCGCCCGACAGGGTCGCAGACCCAGTACTTC	CASSRPTGSQTQYF
TRBV7-2	TRBD1	NA	15	TRBJ2-1	TGTGCCAGCAGCCCAACAGGGGGCTTCATGAATGAGCAGTTCTTC	CASSPTGGFMNEQFF
TRBV7-3	TRBD1	NA	11	TRBJ2-1	TGTGCCAGCAGCAGGACAGGAAAGCAGTTCTTC	CASSRTGKQFF
TRBV10-3	TRBD1	NA	17	TRBJ1-2	TGTGCCATCAGTGAGTCACAGACAGGGGAGTTTAGCTATGGCTACACCTTC	CAISESQTGEFSYGYTF
TRBV6-5	NA	NA	14	TRBJ1-1	TGTGCCAGCAGTTACCGGGTCCCGAACACTGAAGCTTTCTTT	CASSYRVPNTEAFF
TRBV6-5	TRBD2	NA	16	TRBJ2-7	TGTGCCAGCAGTTCCTCCGGACTAGCGGGCAACTACGAGCAGTACTTC	CASSSSGLAGNYEQYF
TRBV21-1	NA	NA	14	TRBJ1-2	TGTGCCAGCAGCAAAAGGGCAGGGGAGTATGGCTACACCTTC	CASSKRAGEYGYTF
TRBV18	NA	once	16	TRBJ1-5	TGTGCCAGCTCACCCTGGACAGCAGATAGCAATCAGCCCCAGCATTTT	CASSPWTADSNQPQHF
TRBV7-9	TRBD1	NA	16	TRBJ2-7	TGTGCCAGCAGCGCACTCCGACAGGGGGCTAACTACGAGCAGTACTTC	CASSALRQGANYEQYF
TRBV6-5	NA	NA	16	TRBJ1-2	TGTGCCAGCAGTTACTCGTCTGGAGAGTCTAACTATGGCTACACCTTC	CASSYSSGESNYGYTF
TRBV7-2	NA	NA	14	TRBJ1-1	TGTGCCAGCGGGGGGAGGGACTTGAACACTGAAGCTTTCTTT	CASGGRDLNTEAFF
TRBV24-1	NA	NA	18	TRBJ2-7	TGTGCCACCAGTGATTTATCCCCTAGTGCTTCCCCAATTTACGAGCAGTACTTC	CATSDLSPSASPIYEQYF
TRBV2	NA	NA	13	TRBJ2-3	TGTGCCAGCCGAAGCCTAGCGACAGATACGCAGTATTTT	CASRSLATDTQYF
TRBV21-1	NA	NA	13	TRBJ1-1	TGTGCCAGCAGCCGGACAGGGAACACTGAAGCTTTCTTT	CASSRTGNTEAFF
TRBV4-3	NA	NA	15	TRBJ2-6	TGCGCCAGCAGCCAATCGGGCTCTGGGGCCAACGTCCTGACTTTC	CASSQSGSGANVLTF
TRBV3-1/TRBV3-2	NA	NA	15	TRBJ1-4	TGTGCCAGCAGCCTGGGTACAGGGAAGGGTGAAAAACTGTTTTTT	CASSLGTGKGEKLFF
TRBV18	NA	once	13	TRBJ1-2	TGTGCCAGCTCACCAGCGGACAGCTATGGCTACACCTTC	CASSPADSYGYTF
TRBV4-3	TRBD1	NA	15	TRBJ1-1	TGCGCCAGCAGCCAAGGGACAGGGGGCTTGGCTGAAGCTTTCTTT	CASSQGTGGLAEAFF
TRBV19	NA	NA	14	TRBJ1-4	TGTGCCAGTAATGTCGGAGGGGCTAATGAAAAACTGTTTTTT	CASNVGGANEKLFF
TRBV10-3	NA	NA	13	TRBJ1-2	TGTGCCATCAGCCCCCAGGAGGGCTATGGCTACACCTTC	CAISPQEGYGYTF